These 32 T cell receptor beta chains originate from one sample sequenced in a study of T cell repertoires in aging, cancer and after chemotherapy. Peripheral blood genomic DNA, not sorted cells or RNA, was the template. Rearranged V-D-J TRB sequences were amplified with a mixed TRB-A/B primer pool. TCRdb passed the multiplex PCR reads through MiXCR, listing each CDR3 protein once. The sample holds some 10,000 distinct CDR3 sequences; about two fifths are singletons and the top ten take 9.9%. The sequencing sample was made of blood. Receptor source: a human donor in good health.

This clonotype rates as medium-sized. This rearrangement joins TRBV29-1 to TRBJ2-1; 14 bases map to TRBD2. This CDR3 region has 18 residues. Germline V gene sequence: CDR1 SQVTM, CDR2 ANQGSEA. V was clipped by 6 bases and J by 0 bases; unmatched bases: 10. CDR3 loop: CSVPTSGRALNSYNEQFF. In DNA form, the CDR3 reads TGCAGCGTGCCGACTAGCGGGAGGGCCCTGAACTCCTACAATGAGCAGTTCTTC.

Worth noting for this clonotype: This sequence may be a read error, since a much larger clone differs from it by one base. The chain carries TRBV19 and TRBJ2-7; the match to TRBD1 covers 7 bases. V gave up 9 bases and J gave up 6 bases; unmatched junction bases: 14. Germline V gives CDR1 LNHDA, CDR2 SQIVND (reference sequence). The CDR3 has 14 amino acids. Here the CDR3 DNA reads TGTGCCAGCCACCCGGGACAGCGGTTTCGCGAGCAGTACTTC. This translates into CASHPGQRFREQYF.

The chain links TRBV27 to TRBJ2-1; no definite D call. Germline V lookup: CDR1 MNHEY, CDR2 SMNVEV (reference sequence). V shed 5 bases and J shed 10 bases, with 21 bases lying between them. The CDR3 contains 15 residues. CDR3 nucleotide sequence: TGTGCCAGCAGTCCGCGGAAGGTAATTAACTCCGAGCAGTTCTTC. The encoded protein is CASSPRKVINSEQFF.

The CDR3 DNA reads TGTGCCAGCAGCTTGGGGGGAGGGATGTACCAAGAGACCCAGTACTTC. Translation: CASSLGGGMYQETQYF. This rearrangement joins TRBV5-4 to TRBJ2-5, with 7 positions matching TRBD2. The V gene end was trimmed by 0 bases and the J gene end by 0 bases; junction bases not matched to a gene: 5. Germline values: CDR1 SGHNT, CDR2 YYREEE (reference sequence). CDR3 length: 16 amino acids.

The chain has TRBV24-1 and TRBJ2-2; 12 bases line up with TRBD1. The V and J ends lost 3 bases and 0 bases, in that order; junction bases with no gene match: 7. Germline V gene lookup returns CDR1 KGHDR and CDR2 SFDVKD. The CDR3 is made up of 19 amino acids. The CDR3 DNA reads as TGTGCCACCAGTGATCGACCCGGGACAGGGGGCGCGAACACCGGGGAGCTGTTTTTT. This codes for CATSDRPGTGGANTGELFF.

The V and J genes are TRBV7-9 and TRBJ2-7, with no clear D. The V end lost 6 bases, the J end lost 3 bases, and 9 bases lay between the germline ends. Germline values: CDR1 SEHNR, CDR2 FQNEAQ (reference sequence). The CDR3 covers 12 residues. CDR3 amino acids: CASSYEFYEQYF. The DNA of the CDR3 is TGTGCCAGCAGTTACGAGTTCTACGAGCAGTACTTC.

This chain connects TRBV30 to TRBJ1-6; 10 positions agree with TRBD1. Germline lookup yields CDR1 GTSNPN and CDR2 SVGIG (reference sequence). V gave up 1 base and J gave up 11 bases; unmatched junction bases: 11. CDR3 length: 16 amino acids. The CDR3 DNA follows: TGTGCCTGGAGTGCCGCGGGACAGGGGTCTCGGGCACCCCTCCACTTT. Protein sequence: CAWSAAGQGSRAPLHF.

The rearrangement links TRBV11-1 to TRBJ2-3, with D perhaps TRBD2 (6 bases). This CDR3 spans 17 amino acids. V was trimmed by 5 bases and J by 1 base, leaving 19 bases between them. Germline-derived CDR1 and CDR2 are SGHAT and FQDESV (reference sequence). CDR3 loop: CASSLSARASGTDTQYF. CDR3 sequence (DNA): TGTGCCAGCAGCCTTTCCGCCAGGGCTAGCGGCACAGATACGCAGTATTTT.

The J gene is TRBJ2-1, the V gene TRBV12-3 or TRBV12-4; D call uncertain. V was cut by 7 bases and J by 4 bases, with 20 bases left in between. The CDR3 is 16 residues long. In DNA, the CDR3 is TGTGCCAGCATCACTCCGCCCCGCAATGGGTACAATGAGCAGTTCTTC. Its translation: CASITPPRNGYNEQFF.

This clonotype was seen only a few times. This chain uses TRBV27 with TRBJ2-1; TRBD1 matches at 9 bases. The V and J ends lost 8 bases and 5 bases, in that order; junction bases with no gene match: 10. The CDR3 covers 15 residues. Looked up from germline, CDR1 is MNHEY and CDR2 is SMNVEV (reference sequence). The CDR3, as DNA: TGTGCCAGCGCGGACCCGGGACAGGGAGACAATGAGCAGTTCTTC. This translates into CASADPGQGDNEQFF.

The chain combines TRBV13 with TRBJ2-1; 11 positions agree with TRBD2. Germline V CDR1 and CDR2: PRHDT, FYEKMQ (reference sequence). With V trimmed by 5 bases and J by 4 bases, 4 bases remained unmatched. The length of the CDR3 is 15 residues. The CDR3 here is CASSAGLADYNEQFF. The CDR3 nucleotides are TGTGCCAGCAGCGCGGGACTAGCGGATTACAATGAGCAGTTCTTC.

Comment on this clonotype: Given a much more abundant clone one base away, this may be a read error. V and J are TRBV29-1 and TRBJ2-7, with D tentatively TRBD1 or TRBD2 (5 bases each). The germline V gene has CDR1 SQVTM and CDR2 ANQGSEA. Between the trimmed V and J ends, which lost 3 bases and 7 bases, there was a span of 28 bases. The length of the CDR3 is 17 residues. CDR3 in amino acids: CSVEPPTAALGYNEQYF. The CDR3 DNA follows: TGCAGCGTTGAGCCCCCGACAGCCGCACTAGGGTACAATGAGCAGTACTTC.

The chain uses TRBV6-5 and TRBJ2-5; tentative D call: TRBD1 (5 bases). There are 12 residues in the CDR3. Germline assignment: CDR1 MNHEY and CDR2 SVGAGI. The germline V and J ends were trimmed by 9 bases and 1 base, with 9 bases remaining between them. CDR3 loop: CASGQVQETQYF. CDR3 in DNA: TGTGCCAGTGGACAAGTCCAAGAGACCCAGTACTTC.

Relative to its sample, this clonotype is medium-sized. The chain is built from TRBV6-2 or TRBV6-3 and TRBJ1-1, with D perhaps TRBD1 (5 bases). Between the trimmed V and J ends, which lost 2 bases and 3 bases, there was a span of 10 bases. This CDR3 spans 14 amino acids. CDR1 is MNHEY, CDR2 SVGEGT, per germline. CDR3 amino acids: CASSYDRGYTEAFF. The CDR3 bases are TGTGCCAGCAGTTACGATCGGGGGTACACTGAAGCTTTCTTT.

The V gene is TRBV29-1, the J gene TRBJ1-1, with a weak D call TRBD1 (6 bases). Trimming stripped 4 bases from V and 7 bases from J, with 7 bases between. The CDR3 has 10 amino acids. Germline lookup yields CDR1 SQVTM and CDR2 ANQGSEA. The chain's CDR3 is CSVADSEAFF. The CDR3 DNA reads as TGCAGCGTTGCGGACAGTGAAGCTTTCTTT. The complete variable domain, with remaining parts taken from reference TRBV29-1 and TRBJ1-1, reads SAVISQKPSRDICQRGTSLTIQCQVDSQVTMMFWYRQQPGQSLTLIATANQGSEATYESGFVIDKFPISRPNLTFSTLTVSNMSPEDSSIYLCSVADSEAFFGQGTRLTVV.

The J gene is TRBJ2-7, the V gene TRBV5-6, with D tentatively TRBD2 (6 bases). Germline V CDR1 and CDR2: SGHDT, YYEEEE. This CDR3 contains 14 residues. Trimming took 1 base from V and 3 from J, leaving 11 bases between them. The CDR3 here is CASSLYGRVYEQYF. The CDR3 DNA is TGTGCCAGCAGCTTGTACGGGAGAGTCTACGAGCAGTACTTC.

The chain joins TRBV13 to TRBJ2-7, with D perhaps TRBD2 (5 bases). This CDR3 is 12 amino acids long. Germline CDR1 is PRHDT and CDR2 is FYEKMQ (reference sequence). The V end lost 5 bases, the J end lost 5 bases, and 10 bases lay between the germline ends. CDR3 residues: CASSRQEDEQYF. Written as DNA, the CDR3 is TGTGCCAGCAGCCGTCAGGAGGACGAGCAGTACTTC.

V usage is TRBV6-2 or TRBV6-3 and J usage is TRBJ1-5; D is ambiguous. The CDR3 has 15 residues. The V end was cut by 6 bases, the J end by 0 bases, with 12 bases between. Germline CDR1 MNHEY, CDR2 SVGEGT. In DNA form, the CDR3 reads TGTGCCAGCAGCAGCAAGTGGGGTAGCAATCAGCCCCAGCATTTT. Residues: CASSSKWGSNQPQHF.

The genes are TRBV15 and TRBJ2-7; D perhaps matches TRBD2 (6 bases). This CDR3 has 15 residues. Trimming shortened V by 1 base and J by 5 bases, and 15 bases separated the two germline ends. CDR1 is LNHNV, CDR2 YYDKDF, per germline (reference sequence). The CDR3 region is CATSRVAGTPDEQYF. The CDR3, as DNA: TGTGCCACCAGCAGAGTGGCGGGAACCCCTGACGAGCAGTACTTC. Full variable domain (missing parts from reference TRBV15 and TRBJ2-7): DAMVIQNPRYQVTQFGKPVTLSCSQTLNHNVMYWYQQKSSQAPKLLFHYYDKDFNNEADTPDNFQSRRPNTSFCFLDIRSPGLGDTAMYLCATSRVAGTPDEQYFGPGTRLTVT.

V is TRBV29-1 and J is TRBJ1-2; D ambiguous. CDR3 length: 12 residues. The ends were cut back, 6 bases at V and 5 bases at J, with 13 bases in the middle. The germline V gene has CDR1 SQVTM and CDR2 ANQGSEA. CDR3 sequence: CSVGENIYGYTF. The DNA for the CDR3 is TGCAGCGTCGGGGAGAACATTTATGGCTACACCTTC. The variable domain in full, completed from reference TRBV29-1 and TRBJ1-2, reads SAVISQKPSRDICQRGTSLTIQCQVDSQVTMMFWYRQQPGQSLTLIATANQGSEATYESGFVIDKFPISRPNLTFSTLTVSNMSPEDSSIYLCSVGENIYGYTFGSGTRLTVV.

The chain is built from TRBV11-2 and TRBJ2-3; D ambiguous. The CDR3 has 14 amino acids. V dropped 4 bases and J dropped 5 bases, with 13 bases sitting between them. Germline assignment: CDR1 SGHAT and CDR2 FQNNGV. The CDR3 loop reads CASSSILRQDTQYF. Written as DNA, the CDR3 is TGTGCCAGCAGCTCTATACTTCGTCAAGATACGCAGTATTTT.

By its share, this clonotype is medium-sized. The V call is TRBV19, the J call TRBJ2-7, with 11 bases aligning to TRBD1. The germline V gene has CDR1 LNHDA and CDR2 SQIVND (reference sequence). The CDR3 covers 15 residues. Trimming at V came to 4 bases and at J to 0 bases, leaving 2 bases not matched to a gene. The CDR3 region is CASSTGTGGSYEQYF. The CDR3 nucleotides read TGTGCCAGTAGTACCGGGACAGGGGGCTCCTACGAGCAGTACTTC. The full variable domain, its missing parts supplied by reference TRBV19 and TRBJ2-7, is DGGITQSPKYLFRKEGQNVTLSCEQNLNHDAMYWYRQDPGQGLRLIYYSQIVNDFQKGDIAEGYSVSREKKESFPLTVTSAQKNPTAFYLCASSTGTGGSYEQYFGPGTRLTVT.

J is TRBJ1-3 and V is TRBV5-6; D might be TRBD1 (5 bases). CDR1 and CDR2 from the germline V gene are SGHDT and YYEEEE. V was trimmed by 1 base and J by 0 bases, leaving 8 bases between them. The CDR3 loop spans 15 amino acids. CDR3 nucleotides: TGTGCCAGCAGCTTGTGGCAGGGCTCTGGAAACACCATATATTTT. It specifies CASSLWQGSGNTIYF.

This chain connects TRBV6-6 to TRBJ1-1; maybe TRBD1 (5 bases). The CDR3 has 14 residues. V shed 5 bases and J shed 1 base, with 11 bases lying between them. From germline, CDR1 is MNHNY and CDR2 SVGAGI (reference sequence). The CDR3 reads CASSRPGRNTEAFF. The CDR3 DNA follows: TGTGCCAGCAGTCGACCAGGGCGGAACACTGAAGCTTTCTTT.

The chain's CDR3 is CASSLSIAGASYGYTF. As DNA, the CDR3 is TGTGCCAGCAGTTTATCGATAGCAGGGGCCAGCTATGGCTACACCTTC. V and J are TRBV27 and TRBJ1-2, with a tentative D call TRBD1 (6 bases). This CDR3 is 16 amino acids long. The V gene's germline CDR1 is MNHEY and CDR2 SMNVEV (reference sequence). Trimming removed 0 bases at V and 4 bases at J, with 15 bases between.

The table lists this clonotype with a few counts. DNA of the CDR3: TGTGCCAGCACTAGAGACAGGGCGGTGGATTCACCCCTCCACTTT. Translated: CASTRDRAVDSPLHF. The V and J genes are TRBV6-1 and TRBJ1-6; TRBD1 agrees at 7 bases. The CDR3 is 15 amino acids. The J segment lost 8 bases and the V segment lost 7 bases, leaving 11 bases of the junction unmatched. Germline V gene data show CDR1 as MNHNS and CDR2 as SASEGT.

This clonotype was counted only a few times. The rearrangement links TRBV6-2 or TRBV6-3 to TRBJ2-5; 10 positions match TRBD1. The J segment lost 3 bases and the V segment lost 6 bases, leaving 4 bases of the junction unmatched. CDR1 is MNHEY, CDR2 SVGEGT, per germline. This CDR3 spans 14 amino acids. CDR3 residues: CASRPGTGEETQYF. The CDR3 region has the DNA TGTGCCAGCAGACCCGGGACAGGGGAAGAGACCCAGTACTTC.

This sequence joins TRBV18 and TRBJ2-3; no definite D call. V lost 1 base to trimming and J lost 4 bases, with 6 bases between them. Per the germline V gene, CDR1 is KGHSH and CDR2 is LQKENI. The CDR3 loop spans 13 amino acids. The CDR3 spells CASSPRGSDTQYF. CDR3 bases: TGTGCCAGCTCACCACGGGGATCAGATACGCAGTATTTT.

The V call is TRBV6-2 or TRBV6-3, the J call TRBJ2-5; 9 nucleotides match TRBD1. The CDR3 has 15 residues. Germline trimming cut 3 bases from V and 4 bases from J; bases unmatched to any gene: 6. Per germline, CDR1 MNHEY and CDR2 SVGEGT. Here the CDR3 reads CASSYFSGQGETQYF. In DNA, the CDR3 is TGTGCCAGCAGTTATTTTTCGGGACAGGGAGAGACCCAGTACTTC.

The V call is TRBV7-9, the J call TRBJ2-1; 8 bases line up with TRBD2. This CDR3 has 17 residues. Germline lookup yields CDR1 SEHNR and CDR2 FQNEAQ (reference sequence). V lost 1 base and J lost 4; bases outside the gene matches: 9. The CDR3 DNA sequence: TGTGCCAGCAGCTTAGGTGCTAGCGGGCGGGGTTACAATGAGCAGTTCTTC. It codes for CASSLGASGRGYNEQFF.

This clonotype was seen a handful of times. V usage is TRBV5-1 and J usage is TRBJ2-7; possibly TRBD1 for D (6 bases). CDR3 size: 14 residues. The germline V and J ends were trimmed by 3 bases and 4 bases, with 14 bases remaining between them. Germline V gene lookup returns CDR1 SGHRS and CDR2 YFSETQ. This CDR3 is CASSSSGTRYEQYF. In nucleotides, the CDR3 is TGCGCCAGCAGCTCCTCAGGGACAAGGTACGAGCAGTACTTC.

The J gene is TRBJ2-6, the V gene TRBV19; unclear D gene. V was shortened by 4 bases and J by 3 bases, with 10 bases between the two germline ends. Germline values: CDR1 LNHDA, CDR2 SQIVND (reference sequence). This CDR3 region has 15 residues. The CDR3 protein is CASSTLGIGANVLTF. The DNA of the CDR3 is TGTGCCAGTAGTACCTTGGGGATTGGGGCCAACGTCCTGACTTTC.